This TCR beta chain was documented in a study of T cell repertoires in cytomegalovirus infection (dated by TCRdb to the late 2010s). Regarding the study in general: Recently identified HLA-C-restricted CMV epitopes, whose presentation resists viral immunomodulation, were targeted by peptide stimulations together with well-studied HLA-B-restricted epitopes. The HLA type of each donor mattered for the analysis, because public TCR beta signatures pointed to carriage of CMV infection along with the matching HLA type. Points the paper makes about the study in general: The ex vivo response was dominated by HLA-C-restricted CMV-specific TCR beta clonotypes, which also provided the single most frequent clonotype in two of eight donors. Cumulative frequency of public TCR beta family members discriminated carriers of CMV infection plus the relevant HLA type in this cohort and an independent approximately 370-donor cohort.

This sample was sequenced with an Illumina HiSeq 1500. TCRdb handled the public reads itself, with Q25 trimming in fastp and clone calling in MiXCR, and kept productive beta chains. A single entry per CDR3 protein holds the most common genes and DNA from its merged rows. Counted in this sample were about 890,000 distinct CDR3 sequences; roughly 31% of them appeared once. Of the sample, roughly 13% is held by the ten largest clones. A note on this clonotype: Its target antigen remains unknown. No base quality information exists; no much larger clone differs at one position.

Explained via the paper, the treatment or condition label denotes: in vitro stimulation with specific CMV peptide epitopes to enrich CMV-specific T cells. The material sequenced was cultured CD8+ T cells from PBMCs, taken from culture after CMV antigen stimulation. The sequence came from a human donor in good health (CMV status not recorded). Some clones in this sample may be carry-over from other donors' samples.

For the CDR3, the sequence is CASSVQNSGNTIYF. The nucleotide sequence reads TGTGCCAGCAGCGTACAGAACTCTGGAAACACCATATATTTT. The chain couples TRBV9 to TRBJ1-3; no confident D gene assignment can be made. CDR1 and CDR2 (SGDLS, YYNGEE) derive from the germline V gene. V is cut by 1 base and J by 0 bases, and the space between the germline ends is 5 bases. Inclusive of the bounding cysteine and phenylalanine, the CDR3 is 14 residues long. CDR3 DNA is the only sequence kept; it has 42 bases, read in frame from the first base.